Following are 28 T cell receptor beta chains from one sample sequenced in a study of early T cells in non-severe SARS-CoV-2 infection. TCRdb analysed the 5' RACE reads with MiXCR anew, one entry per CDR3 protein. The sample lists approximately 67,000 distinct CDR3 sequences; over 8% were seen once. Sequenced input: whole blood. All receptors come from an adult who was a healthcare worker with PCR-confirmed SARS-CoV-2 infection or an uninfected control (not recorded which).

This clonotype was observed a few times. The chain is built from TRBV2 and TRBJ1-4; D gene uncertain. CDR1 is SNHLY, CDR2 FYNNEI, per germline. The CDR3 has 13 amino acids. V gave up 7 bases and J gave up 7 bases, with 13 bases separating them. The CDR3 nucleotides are TGTGCCAGCACCGGACTGATGGCTGAAAAACTGTTTTTT. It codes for CASTGLMAEKLFF.

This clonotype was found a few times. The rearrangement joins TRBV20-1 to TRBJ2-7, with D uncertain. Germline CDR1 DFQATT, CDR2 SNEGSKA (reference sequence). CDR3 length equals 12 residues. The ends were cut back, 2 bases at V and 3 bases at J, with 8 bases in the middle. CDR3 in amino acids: CSARRPIYEQYF. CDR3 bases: TGCAGTGCTAGACGGCCTATCTACGAGCAGTACTTC.

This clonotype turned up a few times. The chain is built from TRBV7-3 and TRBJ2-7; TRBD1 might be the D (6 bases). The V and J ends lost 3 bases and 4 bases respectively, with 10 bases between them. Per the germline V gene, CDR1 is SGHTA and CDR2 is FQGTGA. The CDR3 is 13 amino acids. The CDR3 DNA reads TGTGCCAGCAGCTTCGAAACAGGGTACGAGCAGTACTTC. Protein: CASSFETGYEQYF.

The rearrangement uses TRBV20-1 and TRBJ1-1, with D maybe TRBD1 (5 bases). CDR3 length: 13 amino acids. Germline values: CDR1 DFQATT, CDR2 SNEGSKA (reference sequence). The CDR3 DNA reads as TGCATTGCAGCCGGGACCGAGAACACTGAAGCTTTCTTT. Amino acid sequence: CIAAGTENTEAFF.

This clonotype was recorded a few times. CDR3 sequence reads: CSVAGGTNKQETQYF. As DNA, the CDR3 is TGCAGCGTTGCAGGGGGAACAAACAAACAAGAGACCCAGTACTTC. This sequence joins TRBV29-1 and TRBJ2-5, with 7 bases matching TRBD1. With 4 bases clipped from V and 2 bases from J, the junction kept 10 bases outside the gene matches. The V gene's germline CDR1 is SQVTM and CDR2 ANQGSEA. The CDR3 contains 15 residues.

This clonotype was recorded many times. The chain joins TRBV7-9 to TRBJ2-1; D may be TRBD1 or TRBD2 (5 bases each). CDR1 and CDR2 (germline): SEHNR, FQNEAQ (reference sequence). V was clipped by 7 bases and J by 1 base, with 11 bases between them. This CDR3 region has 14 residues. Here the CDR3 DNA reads TGTGCCAGCACCCTTGGGGGATCCTACAATGAGCAGTTCTTC. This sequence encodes CASTLGGSYNEQFF.

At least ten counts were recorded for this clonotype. The CDR3 sequence: CASAARGAGEQYF. CDR3 DNA sequence: TGTGCCAGCGCGGCCCGGGGGGCAGGCGAGCAGTACTTC. This chain joins TRBV12-3 or TRBV12-4 and TRBJ2-7; weak D call: TRBD2 (7 bases). This CDR3 has 13 amino acids. Deletions cut 8 bases from V and 6 bases from J, with 17 bases between.

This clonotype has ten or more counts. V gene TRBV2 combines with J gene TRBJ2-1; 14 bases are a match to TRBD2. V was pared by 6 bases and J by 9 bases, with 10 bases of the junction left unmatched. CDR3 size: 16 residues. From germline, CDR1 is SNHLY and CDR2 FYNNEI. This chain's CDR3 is CASSETSGRALGEQFF. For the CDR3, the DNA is TGTGCCAGCAGCGAGACTAGCGGGAGGGCCTTGGGTGAGCAGTTCTTC.

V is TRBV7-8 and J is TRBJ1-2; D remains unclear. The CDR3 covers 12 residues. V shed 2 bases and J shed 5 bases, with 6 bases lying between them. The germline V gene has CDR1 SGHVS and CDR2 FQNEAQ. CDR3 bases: TGTGCCAGCAGCTTAACGGATTATGGCTACACCTTC. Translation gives CASSLTDYGYTF. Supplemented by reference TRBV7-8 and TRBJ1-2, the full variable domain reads GAGVSQSPRYKVAKRGQDVALRCDPISGHVSLFWYQQALGQGPEFLTYFQNEAQLDKSGLPSDRFFAERPEGSVSTLKIQRTQQEDSAVYLCASSLTDYGYTFGSGTRLTVV.

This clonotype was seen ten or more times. CDR3 nucleotides: TGTGCCAGCAGCTCGTCCGGGGTGGGCGAGACCCAGTACTTC. It is translated as CASSSSGVGETQYF. The chain has TRBV12-3 or TRBV12-4 and TRBJ2-5; possibly TRBD2 for D (5 bases). The CDR3 is made up of 14 amino acids. Trimming cost V 6 bases and J 5 bases, with 16 bases left between them.

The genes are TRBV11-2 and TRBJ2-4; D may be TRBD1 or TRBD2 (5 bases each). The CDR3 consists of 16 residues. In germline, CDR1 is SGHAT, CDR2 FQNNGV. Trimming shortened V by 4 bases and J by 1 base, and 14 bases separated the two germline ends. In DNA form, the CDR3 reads TGTGCCAGCAGCTCCGGGACCCCGTTCGCCAAAAACATTCAGTACTTC. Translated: CASSSGTPFAKNIQYF.

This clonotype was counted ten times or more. CDR3 nucleotides: TGCAGTGCCCGGCGGGGAGCGGGAGCAGATGAGCAGTTCTTC. Its translation: CSARRGAGADEQFF. This chain uses TRBV20-1 with TRBJ2-1; TRBD2 agrees at 8 bases. CDR3 length: 14 residues. Losses at the gene ends were 6 bases for V and 8 bases for J; bases not matched to a gene: 12. Germline V gene lookup returns CDR1 DFQATT and CDR2 SNEGSKA (reference sequence).

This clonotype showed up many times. The CDR3, as DNA: TGTGCCAGCAGCTTAAGTGTTGGTAGGACGAGCTCCTACAATGAGCAGTTCTTC. Translation: CASSLSVGRTSSYNEQFF. The chain has TRBV11-3 and TRBJ2-1; no clear D gene. The V gene lost 2 bases and the J gene lost 0 bases, with 17 bases spanning the gap. The CDR3 length is 18 residues. Germline V gene data show CDR1 as SGHNT and CDR2 as YENEEA. Full variable domain (rest looked up from reference TRBV11-3 and TRBJ2-1): EAGVVQSPRYKIIEKKQPVAFWCNPISGHNTLYWYLQNLGQGPELLIRYENEEAVDDSQLPKDRFSAERLKGVDSTLKIQPAELGDSAVYLCASSLSVGRTSSYNEQFFGPGTRLTVL.

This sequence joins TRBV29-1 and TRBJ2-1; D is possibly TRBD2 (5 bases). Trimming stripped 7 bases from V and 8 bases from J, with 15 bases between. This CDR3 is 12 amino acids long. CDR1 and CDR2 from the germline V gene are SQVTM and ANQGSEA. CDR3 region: CSGTVARDEQFF. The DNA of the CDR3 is TGCAGCGGTACCGTCGCGAGGGATGAGCAGTTCTTC.

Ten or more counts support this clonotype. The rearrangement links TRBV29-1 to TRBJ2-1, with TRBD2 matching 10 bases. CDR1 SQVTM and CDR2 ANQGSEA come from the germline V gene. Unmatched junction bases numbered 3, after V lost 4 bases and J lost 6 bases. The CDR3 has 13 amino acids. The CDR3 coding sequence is TGCAGCGTTGTGGCTAGCGGGGGCAATGAGCAGTTCTTC. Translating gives CSVVASGGNEQFF.

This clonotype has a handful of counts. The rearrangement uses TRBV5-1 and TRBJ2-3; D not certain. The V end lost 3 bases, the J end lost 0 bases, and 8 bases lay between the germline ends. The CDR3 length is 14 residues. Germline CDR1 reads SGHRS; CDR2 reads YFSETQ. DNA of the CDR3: TGCGCCAGCAGCTCAGACTGGAGCACAGATACGCAGTATTTT. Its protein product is CASSSDWSTDTQYF.

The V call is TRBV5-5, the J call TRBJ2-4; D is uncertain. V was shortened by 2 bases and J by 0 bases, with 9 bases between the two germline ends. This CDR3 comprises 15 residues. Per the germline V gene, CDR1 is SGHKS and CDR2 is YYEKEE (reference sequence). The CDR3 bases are TGTGCCAGCAGCTTCTGGGGTCCAGCCAAAAACATTCAGTACTTC. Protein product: CASSFWGPAKNIQYF. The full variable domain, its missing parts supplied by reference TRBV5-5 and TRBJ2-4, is DAGVTQSPTHLIKTRGQQVTLRCSPISGHKSVSWYQQVLGQGPQFIFQYYEKEERGRGNFPDRFSARQFPNYSSELNVNALLLGDSALYLCASSFWGPAKNIQYFGAGTRLSVL.

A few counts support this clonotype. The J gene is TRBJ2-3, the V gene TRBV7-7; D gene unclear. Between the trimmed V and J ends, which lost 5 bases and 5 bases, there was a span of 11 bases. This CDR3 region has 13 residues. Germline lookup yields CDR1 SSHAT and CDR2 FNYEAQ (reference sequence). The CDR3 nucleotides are TGTGCCAGCAGCCCCACTTTACGAGATACGCAGTATTTT. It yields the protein CASSPTLRDTQYF.

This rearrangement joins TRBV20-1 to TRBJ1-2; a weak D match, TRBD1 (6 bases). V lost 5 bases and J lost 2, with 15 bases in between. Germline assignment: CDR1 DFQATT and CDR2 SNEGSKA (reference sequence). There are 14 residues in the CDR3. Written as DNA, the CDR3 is TGCAGTGCTCGCGGGGGCGTAGCGAACTATGGCTACACCTTC. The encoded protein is CSARGGVANYGYTF.

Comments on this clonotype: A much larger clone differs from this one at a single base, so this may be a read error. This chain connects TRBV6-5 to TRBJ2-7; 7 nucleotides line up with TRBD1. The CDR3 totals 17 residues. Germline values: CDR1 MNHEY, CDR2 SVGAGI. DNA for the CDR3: TGTGCCAGCAGTTCCAAGCCCCCCCGGACAGGTATCTACGATCAGTACTTC. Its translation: CASSSKPPRTGIYDQYF.

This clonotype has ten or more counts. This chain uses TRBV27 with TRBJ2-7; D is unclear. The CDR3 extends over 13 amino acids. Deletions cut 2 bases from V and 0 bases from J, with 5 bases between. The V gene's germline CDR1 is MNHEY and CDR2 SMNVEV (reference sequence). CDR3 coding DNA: TGTGCCAGCAGTTTAGCGGTCTCCTACGAGCAGTACTTC. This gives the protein CASSLAVSYEQYF.

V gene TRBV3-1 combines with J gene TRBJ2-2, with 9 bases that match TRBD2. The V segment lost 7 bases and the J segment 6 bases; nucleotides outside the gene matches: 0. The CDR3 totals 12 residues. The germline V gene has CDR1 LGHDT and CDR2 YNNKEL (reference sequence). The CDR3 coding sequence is TGTGCCAGCATAGCGGGAGCCGGGGAGCTGTTTTTT. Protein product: CASIAGAGELFF.

CDR3 residues: CASSLRWNTGELFF. In DNA, the CDR3 is TGTGCCAGCAGCCTCCGCTGGAACACCGGGGAGCTGTTTTTT. This chain uses TRBV7-2 with TRBJ2-2; D call uncertain. V lost 5 bases and J 1 base, leaving 8 bases between the germline ends. The CDR3 spans 14 residues. Germline CDR1 SGHTA, CDR2 FQGNSA.

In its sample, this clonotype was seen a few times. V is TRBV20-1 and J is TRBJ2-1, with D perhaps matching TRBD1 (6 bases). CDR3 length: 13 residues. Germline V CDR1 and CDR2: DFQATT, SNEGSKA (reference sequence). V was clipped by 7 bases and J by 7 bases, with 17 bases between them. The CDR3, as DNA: TGCAGTGTTGCCAGGGGCTACTCGAATGAGCAGTTCTTC. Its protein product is CSVARGYSNEQFF.

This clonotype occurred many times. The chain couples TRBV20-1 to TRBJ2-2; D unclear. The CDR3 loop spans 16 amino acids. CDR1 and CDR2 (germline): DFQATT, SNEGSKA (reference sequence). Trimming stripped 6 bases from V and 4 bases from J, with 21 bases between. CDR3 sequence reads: CSAPKGPRTVTGELFF. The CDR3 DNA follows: TGCAGTGCCCCCAAAGGGCCCCGAACTGTCACCGGGGAGCTGTTTTTT.

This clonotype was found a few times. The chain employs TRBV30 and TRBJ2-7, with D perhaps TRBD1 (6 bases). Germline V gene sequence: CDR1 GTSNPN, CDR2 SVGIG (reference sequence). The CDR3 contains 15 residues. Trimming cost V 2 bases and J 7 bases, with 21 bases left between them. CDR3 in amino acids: CAWSTQGQRLREQYF. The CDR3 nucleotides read TGTGCCTGGAGTACTCAGGGACAAAGACTTCGGGAGCAGTACTTC. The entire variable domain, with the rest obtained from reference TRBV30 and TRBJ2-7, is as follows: SQTIHQWPATLVQPVGSPLSLECTVEGTSNPNLYWYRQAAGRGLQLLFYSVGIGQISSEVPQNLSASRPQDRQFILSSKKLLLSDSGFYLCAWSTQGQRLREQYFGPGTRLTVT.

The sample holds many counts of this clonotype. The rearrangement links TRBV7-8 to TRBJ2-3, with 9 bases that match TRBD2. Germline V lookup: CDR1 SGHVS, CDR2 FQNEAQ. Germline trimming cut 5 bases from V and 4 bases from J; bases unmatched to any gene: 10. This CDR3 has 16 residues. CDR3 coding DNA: TGTGCCAGCAGCCGGGGTCTAGCGGGAAGATCAGATACGCAGTATTTT. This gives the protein CASSRGLAGRSDTQYF.

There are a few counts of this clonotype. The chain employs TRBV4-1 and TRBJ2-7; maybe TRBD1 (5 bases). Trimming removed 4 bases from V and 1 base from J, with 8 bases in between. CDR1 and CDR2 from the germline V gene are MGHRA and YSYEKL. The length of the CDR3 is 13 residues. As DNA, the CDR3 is TGCGCCAGCAGCCTGAGACAGTCCTACGAGCAGTACTTC. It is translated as CASSLRQSYEQYF.